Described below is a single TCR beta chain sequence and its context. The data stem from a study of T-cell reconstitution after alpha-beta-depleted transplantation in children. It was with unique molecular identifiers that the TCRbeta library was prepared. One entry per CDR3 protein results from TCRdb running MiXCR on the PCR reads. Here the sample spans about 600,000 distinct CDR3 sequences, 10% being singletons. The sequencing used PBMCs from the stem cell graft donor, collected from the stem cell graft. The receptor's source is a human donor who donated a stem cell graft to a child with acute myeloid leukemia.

The CDR3 nucleotides read TGCGCCAGCAGCCCGGTCGCGTCCTACGAGCAGTACTTC. Protein: CASSPVASYEQYF. The V call is TRBV5-1, the J call TRBJ2-7; the D is unclear. Trimming shortened V by 4 bases and J by 1 base, and 9 bases separated the two germline ends. This CDR3 region has 13 residues. Germline loops: CDR1 SGHRS, CDR2 YFSETQ.